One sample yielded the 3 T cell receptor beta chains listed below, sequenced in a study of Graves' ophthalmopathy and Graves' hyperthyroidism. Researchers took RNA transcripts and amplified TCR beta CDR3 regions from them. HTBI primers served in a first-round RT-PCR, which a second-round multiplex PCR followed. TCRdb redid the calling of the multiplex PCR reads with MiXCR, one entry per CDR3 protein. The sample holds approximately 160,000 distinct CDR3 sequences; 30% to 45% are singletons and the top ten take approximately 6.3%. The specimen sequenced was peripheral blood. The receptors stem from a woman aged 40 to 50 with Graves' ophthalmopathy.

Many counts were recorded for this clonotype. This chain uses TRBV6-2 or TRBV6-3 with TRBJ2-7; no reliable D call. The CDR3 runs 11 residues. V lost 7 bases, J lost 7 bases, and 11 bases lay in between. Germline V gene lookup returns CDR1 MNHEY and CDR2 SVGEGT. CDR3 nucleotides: TGTGCCAGCACCTCCTTGGGGGAGCAGTACTTC. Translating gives CASTSLGEQYF.

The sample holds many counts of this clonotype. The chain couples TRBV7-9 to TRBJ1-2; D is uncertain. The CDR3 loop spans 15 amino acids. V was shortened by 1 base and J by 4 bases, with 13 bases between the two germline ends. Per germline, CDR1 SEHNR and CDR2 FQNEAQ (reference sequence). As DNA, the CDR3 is TGTGCCAGCAGCTTAGAGGCACCGGTCCGCTATGGCTACACCTTC. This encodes CASSLEAPVRYGYTF. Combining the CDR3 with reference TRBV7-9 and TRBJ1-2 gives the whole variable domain DTGVSQNPRHKITKRGQNVTFRCDPISEHNRLYWYRQTLGQGPEFLTYFQNEAQLEKSRLLSDRFSAERPKGSFSTLEIQRTEQGDSAMYLCASSLEAPVRYGYTFGSGTRLTVV.

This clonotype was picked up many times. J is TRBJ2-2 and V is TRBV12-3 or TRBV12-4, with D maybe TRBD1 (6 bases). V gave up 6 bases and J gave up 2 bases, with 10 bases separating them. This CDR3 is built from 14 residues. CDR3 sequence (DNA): TGTGCCAGCAGACCCGGGACAAACACCGGGGAGCTGTTTTTT. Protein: CASRPGTNTGELFF.